This TCR beta chain originates from a study of blood T cell repertoires in COVID-19. The V segment lost 7 bases and the J segment 0 bases; nucleotides outside the gene matches: 4. Looked up from germline, CDR1 is KGHDR and CDR2 is SFDVKD. This CDR3 contains 16 residues. The authors' processing: Reference gene primer amplification yielded estimated nucleated cell counts. Repertoires were generated with immunoSEQ multiplex PCR, while TCRdb's copy carries only in-frame clones and drops some. The DNA was the basis for D and trimming; V, J and clone size are from that table. Among about 300,000 clones listed, just over 90% were seen once. The count of this clone is one.

This TCR was sampled from a woman under 40 with COVID-19, enrolled during active disease. The sample taken for sequencing was peripheral blood. The rearrangement uses TRBV24-1 and TRBJ2-1, with 11 nucleotides matching TRBD2. CDR3 nucleotides: TGTGCCACCAGCCCGGGACTAGCGGACTCCTACAATGAGCAGTTCTTC. Translation: CATSPGLADSYNEQFF.